This TCR beta chain is from a study of shared clonotypes between healthy human individuals. As for this clone: What it recognizes is unknown.

Study findings and constraints: Sharing of clonotypes among donors was expected to vary with sequencing depth. Naive subsets, compared against memory subsets, generally had larger estimated richness values.

There are 15 residues in the CDR3. The germline V gene has CDR1 SNHLY and CDR2 FYNNEI. The V end was cut by 5 bases, the J end by 4 bases, with 15 bases between. Assay: immunoSEQ multiplex PCR; the TCRdb copy retains only in-frame clones and omits some. Of some 1.5 million clones in the sample, around 95% are singletons; the top ten hold approximately 1.1%. The rearrangement links TRBV2 to TRBJ2-1; maybe TRBD1 (6 bases). The material sequenced was naive CD4+ T cells sorted from blood. The subset: CD45RA+ positively selected. The sequence was collected from a man aged 30 to 45 in good health. The CDR3 DNA reads TGTGCCAGCAGTCTCCGAAGGACAGAATACAATGAGCAGTTCTTC. It yields the protein CASSLRRTEYNEQFF.